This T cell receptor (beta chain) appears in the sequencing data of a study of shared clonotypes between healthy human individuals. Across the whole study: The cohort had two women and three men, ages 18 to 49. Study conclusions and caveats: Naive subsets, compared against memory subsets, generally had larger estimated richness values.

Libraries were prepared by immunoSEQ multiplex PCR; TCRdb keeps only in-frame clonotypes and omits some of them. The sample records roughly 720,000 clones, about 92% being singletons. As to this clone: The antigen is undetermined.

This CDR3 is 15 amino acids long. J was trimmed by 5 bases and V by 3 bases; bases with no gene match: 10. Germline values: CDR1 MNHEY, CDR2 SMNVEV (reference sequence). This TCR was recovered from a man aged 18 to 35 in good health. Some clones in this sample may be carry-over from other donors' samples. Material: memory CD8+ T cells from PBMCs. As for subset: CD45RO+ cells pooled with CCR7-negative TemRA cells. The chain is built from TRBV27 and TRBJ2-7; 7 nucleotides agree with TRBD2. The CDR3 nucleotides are TGTGCCAGCAGTTTTGGGGGAGGGCCCCTCCACGAGCAGTACTTC. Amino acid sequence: CASSFGGGPLHEQYF.